This TCR beta chain came from a study of cytomegalovirus exposure and HLA in healthy donors. It was with 60 Vbeta and 13 Jbeta primers that the PCR ran. This table comes from immunoSEQ multiplex PCR, and its TCRdb copy is limited to in-frame clones, with some not included. Here the sample spans about 100,000 clones, over 70% being singletons. This CDR3 comprises 12 residues. The junction had 5 bases not matched to a gene; V was cut back by 8 bases and J by 6 bases. The germline CDR1 and CDR2 sequences are MDHEN and SYDVKM. J is TRBJ2-7 and V is TRBV28; 9 positions agree with TRBD1. The TCR originated in a man between 45 and 60 years old in good health and CMV-seronegative. Material: PBMCs. The CDR3 sequence: CASRRDRVEQYF. DNA for the CDR3: TGTGCCAGCCGGCGGGACAGGGTCGAGCAGTACTTC.